One and the same sample provided the 13 T cell receptor beta chains below, sequenced in a study of shared clonotypes between healthy human individuals. Assay used: immunoSEQ multiplex PCR; TCRdb lists only in-frame clones, some missing. The sample lists roughly 590,000 clones; nearly 97% were seen once. CD45RO-negative cells were positively selected for CCR7, leaving out terminally differentiated effector memory CD45RA+ cells. The sequenced material came from naive CD8+ T cells sorted from blood. The origin of the receptors is a woman aged 25 to 39 in good health.

The chain has TRBV9 and TRBJ2-7; TRBD1 matches at 8 bases. The CDR3 totals 14 residues. The junction had 5 bases not matched to a gene; V was cut back by 4 bases and J by 2 bases. Germline V gives CDR1 SGDLS, CDR2 YYNGEE. CDR3 residues: CASSQGAAPYEQYF. As DNA, the CDR3 is TGTGCCAGCAGCCAGGGGGCTGCCCCCTACGAGCAGTACTTC.

V and J are TRBV7-8 and TRBJ1-2; 8 positions agree with TRBD1. Germline V gene lookup returns CDR1 SGHVS and CDR2 FQNEAQ. The V gene end was trimmed by 4 bases and the J gene end by 8 bases; junction bases not matched to a gene: 3. The CDR3 length is 12 residues. The CDR3 sequence is CASSSGTGGYTF. DNA of the CDR3: TGTGCCAGCAGCTCCGGGACAGGCGGCTACACCTTC.

V usage is TRBV7-8 and J usage is TRBJ2-3; TRBD2 matches at 12 bases. Germline CDR1 reads SGHVS; CDR2 reads FQNEAQ. CDR3 length: 16 residues. V lost 4 bases, J lost 3 bases, and 5 bases stayed unmatched. The DNA of the CDR3 is TGTGCCAGCAGCTCCCTAGCGGGAGGGCCGACAGATACGCAGTATTTT. This sequence encodes CASSSLAGGPTDTQYF.

The chain joins TRBV28 to TRBJ1-5; D may be TRBD1 (6 bases). From germline, CDR1 is MDHEN and CDR2 SYDVKM. The V gene lost 4 bases and the J gene lost 0 bases, with 13 bases spanning the gap. This CDR3 has 16 amino acids. The CDR3, as DNA: TGTGCCAGCAGTTCGCAGACAGGCTATAGCAATCAGCCCCAGCATTTT. Translating it yields CASSSQTGYSNQPQHF.

The V and J genes are TRBV2 and TRBJ2-2, with D possibly TRBD1 on 6 matching bases. CDR1 and CDR2 (germline): SNHLY, FYNNEI. The CDR3 is 17 residues long. V lost 1 base and J 4 bases, leaving 16 bases between the germline ends. The CDR3 DNA sequence: TGTGCCAGCAGTGAAGGGACAGTTTTTTACGCCACCGGGGAGCTGTTTTTT. This translates into CASSEGTVFYATGELFF.

J is TRBJ2-3 and V is TRBV4-1; 7 bases are shared with TRBD2. Germline loops: CDR1 MGHRA, CDR2 YSYEKL. V shed 1 base and J 2 bases; nucleotides not matched to a gene: 3. This CDR3 is 15 amino acids long. The CDR3 protein is CASSQATSDTDTQYF. In DNA form, the CDR3 reads TGCGCCAGCAGCCAAGCCACTAGCGACACAGATACGCAGTATTTT.

The V call is TRBV9, the J call TRBJ2-6, with TRBD1 as a possible D gene (5 bases). Germline V gene data show CDR1 as SGDLS and CDR2 as YYNGEE. The CDR3 covers 16 residues. V was trimmed by 4 bases and J by 0 bases, leaving 11 bases between them. The CDR3, as DNA: TGTGCCAGCAGCACCCGACAGACCTCTGGGGCCAACGTCCTGACTTTC. Its translation is CASSTRQTSGANVLTF.

The chain links TRBV10-2 to TRBJ1-1, with a possible D match to TRBD1 (6 bases). V shed 6 bases and J shed 1 base, with 12 bases lying between them. This CDR3 has 14 residues. From germline, CDR1 is WSHSY and CDR2 SAAADI. CDR3 sequence reads: CASSLTGGNTEAFF. CDR3 coding DNA: TGCGCCAGCAGCTTGACAGGAGGGAACACTGAAGCTTTCTTT.

The genes are TRBV7-8 and TRBJ1-5; 10 bases are a match to TRBD1. V lost 5 bases to trimming and J lost 4 bases; unmatched junction nucleotides: 5. In germline, CDR1 is SGHVS, CDR2 FQNEAQ. The CDR3 loop spans 15 amino acids. The CDR3: CASSRGTGANQPQHF. The DNA of the CDR3 is TGTGCCAGCAGCCGGGGGACAGGGGCAAATCAGCCCCAGCATTTT.

This rearrangement joins TRBV27 to TRBJ2-2, with D perhaps matching TRBD2 (5 bases). There are 14 residues in the CDR3. V dropped 9 bases and J dropped 4 bases, with 15 bases sitting between them. The germline V gene has CDR1 MNHEY and CDR2 SMNVEV (reference sequence). CDR3 in amino acids: CASSAGWGTGELFF. The CDR3 coding sequence is TGTGCCAGTTCCGCGGGTTGGGGCACCGGGGAGCTGTTTTTT.

The V call is TRBV27, the J call TRBJ2-3; 9 nucleotides agree with TRBD2. CDR3 length: 16 residues. V lost 6 bases, J lost 2 bases, and 9 bases stayed unmatched. The germline V gene encodes CDR1 MNHEY and CDR2 SMNVEV (reference sequence). The CDR3 DNA is TGTGCCAGCAGGAGAGGGACTAGCCTTAACACAGATACGCAGTATTTT. Its translation: CASRRGTSLNTDTQYF.

The CDR3 DNA is TGTGCTAGTGGTTTGTCCCGCGATGAGCAGTTCTTC. It yields the protein CASGLSRDEQFF. This chain uses TRBV12-5 with TRBJ2-1; D is uncertain. Germline V gives CDR1 LGHNT, CDR2 FRNRAP. V was shortened by 2 bases and J by 8 bases, with 7 bases between the two germline ends. The CDR3 covers 12 residues.

The J gene is TRBJ2-1, the V gene TRBV11-2, with 9 bases identical to TRBD2. Per the germline V gene, CDR1 is SGHAT and CDR2 is FQNNGV. V lost 2 bases to trimming and J lost 12 bases; unmatched junction nucleotides: 11. The CDR3 covers 15 residues. CDR3 residues: CASSLWEREAPGQFF. The CDR3 coding sequence is TGTGCCAGCAGCTTATGGGAGCGGGAGGCCCCGGGGCAGTTCTTC.